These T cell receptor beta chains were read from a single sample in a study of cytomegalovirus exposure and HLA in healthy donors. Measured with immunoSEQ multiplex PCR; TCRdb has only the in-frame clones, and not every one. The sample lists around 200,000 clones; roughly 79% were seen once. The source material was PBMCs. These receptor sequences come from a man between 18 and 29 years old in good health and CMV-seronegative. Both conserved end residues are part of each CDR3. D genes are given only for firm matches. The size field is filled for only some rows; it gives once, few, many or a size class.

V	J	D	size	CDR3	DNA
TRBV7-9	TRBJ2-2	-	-	CASSSFAGTGELFF	TGTGCCAGCAGCTCTTTCGCAGGGACCGGGGAGCTGTTTTTT
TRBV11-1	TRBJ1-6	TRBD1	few	CASSSGTGGNSPLHF	TGTGCCAGCAGCTCCGGGACAGGGGGTAATTCACCCCTCCACTTT
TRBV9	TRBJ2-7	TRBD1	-	CASSVDGTGTYEQYF	TGTGCCAGCAGCGTTGACGGGACAGGGACCTACGAGCAGTACTTC
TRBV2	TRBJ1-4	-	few	CASSRPGGSTTNEKLFF	TGTGCCAGCAGCCGCCCGGGAGGATCGACAACTAATGAAAAACTGTTTTTT
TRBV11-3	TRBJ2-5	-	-	CASSLGAGQYQETQYF	TGTGCCAGCAGCTTAGGGGCGGGACAGTACCAAGAGACCCAGTACTTC
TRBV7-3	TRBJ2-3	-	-	CASVSPDSTNTQYF	TGTGCCAGCGTGTCCCCCGACAGTACCAATACGCAGTATTTT
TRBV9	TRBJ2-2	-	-	CASSVAFTGELFF	TGTGCCAGCAGCGTAGCTTTCACCGGGGAGCTGTTTTTT
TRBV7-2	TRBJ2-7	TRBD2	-	CASSRTSADYEQYF	TGTGCCAGCAGCCGGACTAGCGCTGACTACGAGCAGTACTTC
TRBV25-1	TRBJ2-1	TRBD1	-	CASSGQGTSLIDNEQFF	TGTGCCAGCTCGGGACAGGGAACCTCGTTAATCGACAATGAGCAGTTCTTC
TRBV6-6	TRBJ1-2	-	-	CASRKQGSGYTF	TGTGCCAGCAGAAAACAGGGAAGTGGCTACACCTTC
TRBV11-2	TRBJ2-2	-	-	CASSLGLGANTGELFF	TGTGCCAGCAGCTTAGGACTAGGGGCGAACACCGGGGAGCTGTTTTTT
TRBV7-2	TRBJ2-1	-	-	CASSLGLANFAYNEQFF	TGTGCCAGCAGCTTAGGGCTAGCGAATTTCGCCTACAATGAGCAGTTCTTC
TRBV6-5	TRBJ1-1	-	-	CASRTGRVLTEAFF	TGTGCCAGCCGTACAGGTCGGGTCCTCACTGAAGCTTTCTTT
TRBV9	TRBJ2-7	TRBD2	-	CASSVEAGGEQYF	TGTGCCAGCAGCGTAGAAGCGGGAGGCGAGCAGTACTTC
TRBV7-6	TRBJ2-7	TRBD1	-	CASSLTGGQGRYEQYF	TGTGCCAGCAGCTTAACTGGGGGACAGGGGAGATACGAGCAGTACTTC
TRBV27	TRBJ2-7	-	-	CASINGRGDEQYF	TGTGCCAGCATTAACGGTCGAGGCGACGAGCAGTACTTC
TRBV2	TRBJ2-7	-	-	CASSERTGPYEQYF	TGTGCCAGCAGTGAACGGACTGGGCCCTACGAGCAGTACTTC
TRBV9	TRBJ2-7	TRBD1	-	CASSAGQSSYEQYF	TGTGCCAGCAGCGCGGGACAGAGCTCCTACGAGCAGTACTTC